This T cell receptor (beta chain) derives from a study of cytomegalovirus exposure and HLA in healthy donors. Study observations and caveats: Both high specificity and high sensitivity reportedly marked the classifier's diagnosis of cytomegalovirus status. Overall, approximately 150 TCR beta chains were annotated as cytomegalovirus-associated.

As for this clone: Its matching antigen is unknown.

The protocol was immunoSEQ multiplex PCR, while the TCRdb copy is restricted to in-frame clones and leaves out a portion. The sample lists roughly 240,000 clones, approximately 90% occurring once. Sequenced input: PBMCs. The TCR was taken from a man aged 18 to 29 in good health and CMV-seronegative.

CDR3 nucleotides: TGTGCCAGCAGCCTGGCCGGGACTAGCGGCTACGAGCAGTACTTC. Residues: CASSLAGTSGYEQYF. V gene TRBV5-4 combines with J gene TRBJ2-7; 11 nucleotides line up with TRBD2. Germline V gives CDR1 SGHNT, CDR2 YYREEE (reference sequence). V was pared by 4 bases and J by 3 bases, with 6 bases of the junction left unmatched. CDR3 length: 15 residues.